This T cell receptor beta chain was captured by sequencing in a study of spatial heterogeneity in lung cancer. As for the study in general: There were consistently more beta-chain sequences detected than alpha-chain sequences. Averaged across combinations, each unique TCR and UMI pairing appeared more than ten times in raw reads, which were uncorrected.

Findings of the study overall: Ubiquitous expanded tumor TCRs were observed in blood more at resection than follow-up.

As for time point: sample taken at primary tumor resection. Whole RNA came from tumor, nontumor lung or frozen PBMC and was sequenced without being sorted. Concerning this clonotype itself: Its antigen is currently unknown.

Each TCR cDNA molecule carried a unique molecular identifier. TCRdb independently ran MiXCR on the 5' RACE reads; one entry per CDR3 protein. The sample carries 40,000 to 55,000 distinct CDR3 sequences, roughly 15% recorded once. The germline gives CDR1 SGHTA, CDR2 FQGNSA. The V end lost 0 bases, the J end lost 0 bases, and 8 bases lay between the germline ends. The CDR3 is 15 amino acids. The TCR originated in a male donor with early-stage non-small cell lung cancer. This rearrangement joins TRBV7-2 to TRBJ2-5, with D tentatively TRBD2 (6 bases). Sequencing was performed on PBMCs, taken at surgery. CDR3 DNA sequence: TGTGCCAGCAGCTTAGCGCTAGCGTACCAAGAGACCCAGTACTTC. Protein product: CASSLALAYQETQYF.